A selection of T cell receptor beta chains follows, all from one sample in a study of blood T cell repertoires in COVID-19. Repertoires were generated with immunoSEQ multiplex PCR, while TCRdb's copy carries only in-frame clones and drops some. This table has about 70,000 clones, about 86% appearing once. Input material: peripheral blood. The origin of the receptors is a man aged 65 to 79 with active COVID-19. Both conserved end residues are part of each CDR3. The D gene is left open where the match is weak. Not every row has a clone size; where given, it reads once, few, many or a size class.

V gene: TRBV9
clone size: .
D gene: .
J gene: TRBJ1-4
CDR3 DNA: TGTGCCAGCAGCGTAGGGCCCGGGATTAATGAAAAACTGTTTTTT
CDR3 protein: CASSVGPGINEKLFF

V gene: TRBV7-6
clone size: few
D gene: TRBD2
J gene: TRBJ2-1
CDR3 DNA: TGTGCCAGCAGCCCGCTGTTGGGGACGGGACTAGCGGGAGATGAGCAGTTCTTC
CDR3 protein: CASSPLLGTGLAGDEQFF

V gene: TRBV11-2
clone size: .
D gene: TRBD1
J gene: TRBJ1-2
CDR3 DNA: TGTGCCAGCAGCCCCGGACAGGGGGCCCTCTATGGCTACACCTTC
CDR3 protein: CASSPGQGALYGYTF

V gene: TRBV5-6
clone size: .
D gene: TRBD1
J gene: TRBJ1-1
CDR3 DNA: TGTGCCAGCAGTCCGTTCGGGACAGGCTACACTGAAGCTTTCTTT
CDR3 protein: CASSPFGTGYTEAFF

V gene: TRBV27
clone size: .
D gene: .
J gene: TRBJ2-5
CDR3 DNA: TGTGCCAGCAGTCCGTGGGGGGACCAAGAGACCCAGTACTTC
CDR3 protein: CASSPWGDQETQYF

V gene: TRBV7-9
clone size: few
D gene: .
J gene: TRBJ1-2
CDR3 DNA: TGTGCCAGCAGCTGGGGGGGTGGCTACACCTTC
CDR3 protein: CASSWGGGYTF

V gene: TRBV6-5
clone size: .
D gene: .
J gene: TRBJ2-1
CDR3 DNA: TGTGCCAGCGCGGGCGGCCCCTACAATGAGCAGTTCTTC
CDR3 protein: CASAGGPYNEQFF

V gene: TRBV28
clone size: once
D gene: .
J gene: TRBJ2-3
CDR3 DNA: TGTGCCAGCAGTCCCATGGGCAGGGATACGCAGTATTTT
CDR3 protein: CASSPMGRDTQYF

V gene: TRBV12-5
clone size: .
D gene: .
J gene: TRBJ2-4
CDR3 DNA: TGTGCTAGTGGGGCGGTCCCCGATAAAAACATTCAGTACTTC
CDR3 protein: CASGAVPDKNIQYF

V gene: TRBV5-1
clone size: .
D gene: TRBD1
J gene: TRBJ1-3
CDR3 DNA: TGCGCCAGCAGCTGGGGACAGGGTTTAGGTGGAAACACCATATATTTT
CDR3 protein: CASSWGQGLGGNTIYF

V gene: TRBV3-1/TRBV3-2
clone size: .
D gene: .
J gene: TRBJ2-5
CDR3 DNA: TGTGCCAGCAGCTCGACAGTTCAAGAGACCCAGTACTTC
CDR3 protein: CASSSTVQETQYF

V gene: TRBV5-5
clone size: .
D gene: TRBD2
J gene: TRBJ2-1
CDR3 DNA: TGTGCCAGCAGCGTAGCGGGAGGCCCCTTGCATGAGCAGTTCTTC
CDR3 protein: CASSVAGGPLHEQFF